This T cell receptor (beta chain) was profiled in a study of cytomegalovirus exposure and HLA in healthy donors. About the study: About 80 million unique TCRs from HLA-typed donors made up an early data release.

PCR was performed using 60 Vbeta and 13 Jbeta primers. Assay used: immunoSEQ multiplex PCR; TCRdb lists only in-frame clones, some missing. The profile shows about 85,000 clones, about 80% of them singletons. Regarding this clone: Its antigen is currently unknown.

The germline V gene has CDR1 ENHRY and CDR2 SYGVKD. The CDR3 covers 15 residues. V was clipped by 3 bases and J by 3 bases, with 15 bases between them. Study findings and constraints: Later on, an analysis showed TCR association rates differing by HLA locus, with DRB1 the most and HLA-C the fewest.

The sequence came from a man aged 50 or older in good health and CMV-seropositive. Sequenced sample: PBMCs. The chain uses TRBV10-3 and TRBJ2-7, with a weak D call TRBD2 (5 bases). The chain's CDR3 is CAISDPTAEYYEQYF. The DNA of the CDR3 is TGTGCCATCAGTGACCCCACAGCGGAGTACTACGAGCAGTACTTC.